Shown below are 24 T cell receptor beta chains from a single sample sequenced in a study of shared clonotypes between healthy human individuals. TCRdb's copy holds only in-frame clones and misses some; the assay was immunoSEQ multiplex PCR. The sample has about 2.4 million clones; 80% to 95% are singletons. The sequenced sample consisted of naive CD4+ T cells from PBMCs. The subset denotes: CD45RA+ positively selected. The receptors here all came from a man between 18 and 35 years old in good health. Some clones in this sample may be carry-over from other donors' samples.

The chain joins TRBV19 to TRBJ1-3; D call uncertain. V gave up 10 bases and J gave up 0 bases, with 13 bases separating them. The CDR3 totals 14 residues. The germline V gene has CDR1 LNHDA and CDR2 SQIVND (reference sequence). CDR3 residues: CATASGASGNTIYF. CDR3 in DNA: TGTGCCACCGCGTCGGGAGCCTCTGGAAACACCATATATTTT.

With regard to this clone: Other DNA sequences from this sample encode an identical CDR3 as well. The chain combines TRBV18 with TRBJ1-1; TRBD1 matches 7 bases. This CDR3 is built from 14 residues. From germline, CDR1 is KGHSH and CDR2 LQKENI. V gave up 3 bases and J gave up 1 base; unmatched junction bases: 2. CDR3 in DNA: TGTGCCAGCTCACCGCGGGACAGGAACACTGAAGCTTTCTTT. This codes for CASSPRDRNTEAFF.

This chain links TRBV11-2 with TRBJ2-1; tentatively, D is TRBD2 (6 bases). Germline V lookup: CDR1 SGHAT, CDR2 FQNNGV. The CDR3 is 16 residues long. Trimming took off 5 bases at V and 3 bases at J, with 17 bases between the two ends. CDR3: CASSPPPGVVYNEQFF. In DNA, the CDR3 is TGTGCCAGCAGCCCCCCACCGGGAGTAGTCTACAATGAGCAGTTCTTC.

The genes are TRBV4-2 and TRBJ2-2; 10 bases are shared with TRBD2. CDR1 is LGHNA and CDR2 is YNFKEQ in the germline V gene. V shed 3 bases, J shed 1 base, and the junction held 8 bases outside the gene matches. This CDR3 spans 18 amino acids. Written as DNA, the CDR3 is TGTGCCAGCAGCCATAGACTAGCGGGCACAGGGAACACCGGGGAGCTGTTTTTT. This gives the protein CASSHRLAGTGNTGELFF.

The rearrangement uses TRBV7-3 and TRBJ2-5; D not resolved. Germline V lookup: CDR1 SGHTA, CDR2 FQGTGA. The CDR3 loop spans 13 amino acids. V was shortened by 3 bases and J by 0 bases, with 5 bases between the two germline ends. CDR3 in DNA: TGTGCCAGCAGCTTTGGGAACCAAGAGACCCAGTACTTC. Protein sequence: CASSFGNQETQYF. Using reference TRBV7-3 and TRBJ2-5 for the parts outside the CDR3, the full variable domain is GAGVSQTPSNKVTEKGKYVELRCDPISGHTALYWYRQSLGQGPEFLIYFQGTGAADDSGLPNDRFFAVRPEGSVSTLKIQRTERGDSAVYLCASSFGNQETQYFGPGTRLLVL.

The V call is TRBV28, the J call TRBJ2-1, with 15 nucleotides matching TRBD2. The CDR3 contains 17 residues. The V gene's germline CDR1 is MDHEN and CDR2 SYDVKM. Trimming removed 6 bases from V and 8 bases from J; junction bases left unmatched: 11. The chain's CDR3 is CASSGTSGRFTRHEQFF. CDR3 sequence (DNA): TGTGCCAGCAGCGGGACTAGCGGGAGGTTCACCCGCCATGAGCAGTTCTTC.

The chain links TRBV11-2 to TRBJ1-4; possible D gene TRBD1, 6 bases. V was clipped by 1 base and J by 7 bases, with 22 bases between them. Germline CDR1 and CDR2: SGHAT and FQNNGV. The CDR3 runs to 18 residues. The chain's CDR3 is CASSLVLTGRMRGEKLFF. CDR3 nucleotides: TGTGCCAGCAGCTTAGTCCTTACAGGGAGGATGCGTGGTGAAAAACTGTTTTTT. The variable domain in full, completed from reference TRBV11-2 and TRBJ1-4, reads EAGVAQSPRYKIIEKRQSVAFWCNPISGHATLYWYQQILGQGPKLLIQFQNNGVVDDSQLPKDRFSAERLKGVDSTLKIQPAKLEDSAVYLCASSLVLTGRMRGEKLFFGSGTQLSVL.

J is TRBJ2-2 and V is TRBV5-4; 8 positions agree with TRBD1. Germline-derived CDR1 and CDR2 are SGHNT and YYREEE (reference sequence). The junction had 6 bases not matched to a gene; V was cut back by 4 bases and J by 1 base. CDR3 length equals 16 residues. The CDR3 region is CASSPPGTGNTGELFF. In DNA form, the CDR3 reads TGTGCCAGCAGCCCACCCGGGACAGGGAACACCGGGGAGCTGTTTTTT.

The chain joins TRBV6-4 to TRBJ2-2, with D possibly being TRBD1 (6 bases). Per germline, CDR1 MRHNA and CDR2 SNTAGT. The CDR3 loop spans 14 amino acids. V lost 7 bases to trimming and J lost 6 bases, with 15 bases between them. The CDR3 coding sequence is TGTGCCAGCAAAAGACAGGAAGCATCCGGGGAGCTGTTTTTT. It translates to CASKRQEASGELFF.

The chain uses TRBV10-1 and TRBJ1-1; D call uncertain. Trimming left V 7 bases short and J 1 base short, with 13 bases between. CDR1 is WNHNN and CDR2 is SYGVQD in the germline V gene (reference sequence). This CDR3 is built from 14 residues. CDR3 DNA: TGCGCCAGCATCGGGTCCGGGGAGAACACTGAAGCTTTCTTT. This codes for CASIGSGENTEAFF.

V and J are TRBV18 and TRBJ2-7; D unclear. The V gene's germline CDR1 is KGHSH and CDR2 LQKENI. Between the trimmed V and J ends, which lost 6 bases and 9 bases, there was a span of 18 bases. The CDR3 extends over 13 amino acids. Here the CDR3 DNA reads TGTGCCAGCTCCCCCGGCCCTCTTTGGGGGCAGTACTTC. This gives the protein CASSPGPLWGQYF.

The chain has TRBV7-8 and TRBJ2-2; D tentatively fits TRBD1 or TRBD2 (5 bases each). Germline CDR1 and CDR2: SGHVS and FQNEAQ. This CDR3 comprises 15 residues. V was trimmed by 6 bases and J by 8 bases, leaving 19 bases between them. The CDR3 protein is CASRLGEGTTGELFF. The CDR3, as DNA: TGTGCCAGCAGGCTGGGCGAAGGGACCACGGGGGAGCTGTTTTTT.

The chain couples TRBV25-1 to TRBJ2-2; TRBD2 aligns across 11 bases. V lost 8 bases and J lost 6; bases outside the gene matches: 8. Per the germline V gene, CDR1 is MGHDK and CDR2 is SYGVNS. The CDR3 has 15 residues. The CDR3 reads CASDSSGRFPGELFF. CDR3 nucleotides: TGTGCCAGCGACTCTAGCGGGAGGTTTCCCGGGGAGCTGTTTTTT.

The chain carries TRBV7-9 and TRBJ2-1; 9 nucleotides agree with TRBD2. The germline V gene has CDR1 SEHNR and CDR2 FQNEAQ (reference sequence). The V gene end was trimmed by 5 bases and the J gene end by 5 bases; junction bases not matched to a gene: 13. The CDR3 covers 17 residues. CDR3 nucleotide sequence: TGTGCCAGCAGCCCTCGACTGGCTAGCGGGATAAACAATGAGCAGTTCTTC. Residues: CASSPRLASGINNEQFF.

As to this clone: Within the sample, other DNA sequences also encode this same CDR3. The DNA of the CDR3 is TGTGCCAGCTCACCAGCCGGCACTGAAGCTTTCTTT. This codes for CASSPAGTEAFF. The genes are TRBV18 and TRBJ1-1; D unclear. The CDR3 runs to 12 residues. Trimming took 2 bases from V and 4 from J, leaving 5 bases between them. Germline assignment: CDR1 KGHSH and CDR2 LQKENI.

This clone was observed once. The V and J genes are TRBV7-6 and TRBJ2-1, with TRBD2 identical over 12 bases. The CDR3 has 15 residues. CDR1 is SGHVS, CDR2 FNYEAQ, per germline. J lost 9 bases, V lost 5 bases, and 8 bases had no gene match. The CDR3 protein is CASSPRLAGVGEQFF. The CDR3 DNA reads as TGTGCCAGCAGCCCGCGACTAGCGGGAGTGGGTGAGCAGTTCTTC.

The CDR3 is CASSLAWSGWGETQYF. For the CDR3, the DNA is TGTGCCAGCAGCTTAGCGTGGTCAGGGTGGGGAGAGACCCAGTACTTC. The chain joins TRBV7-2 to TRBJ2-5; possible D gene TRBD1, 5 bases. Trimming took off 0 bases at V and 4 bases at J, with 15 bases between the two ends. There are 16 residues in the CDR3. The germline CDR1 and CDR2 sequences are SGHTA and FQGNSA. Variable domain in full (rest from reference TRBV7-2 and TRBJ2-5): GAGVSQSPSNKVTEKGKDVELRCDPISGHTALYWYRQSLGQGLEFLIYFQGNSAPDKSGLPSDRFSAERTGGSVSTLTIQRTQQEDSAVYLCASSLAWSGWGETQYFGPGTRLLVL.

The CDR3 coding sequence is TGTGCCTGGAGTGTAAGGACAGGCCGGGGGGAAAAACTGTTTTTT. It specifies CAWSVRTGRGEKLFF. V and J are TRBV30 and TRBJ1-4, with TRBD1 matching over 7 bases. The germline V gene has CDR1 GTSNPN and CDR2 SVGIG (reference sequence). This CDR3 has 15 residues. J gave up 8 bases and V 0 bases, and 9 bases lay outside the gene matches.

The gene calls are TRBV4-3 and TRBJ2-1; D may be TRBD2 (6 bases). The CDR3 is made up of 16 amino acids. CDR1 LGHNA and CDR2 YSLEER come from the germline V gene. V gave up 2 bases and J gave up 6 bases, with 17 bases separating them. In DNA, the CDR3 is TGCGCCAGCAGCCAATTGCGGGGAACCTTTATCAATGAGCAGTTCTTC. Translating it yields CASSQLRGTFINEQFF.

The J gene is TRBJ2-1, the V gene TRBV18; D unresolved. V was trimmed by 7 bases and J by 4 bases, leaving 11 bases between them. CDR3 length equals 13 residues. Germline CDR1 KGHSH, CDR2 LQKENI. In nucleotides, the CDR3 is TGTGCCAGCTTAACGGACGCATACAATGAGCAGTTCTTC. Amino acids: CASLTDAYNEQFF.

The CDR3, as DNA: TGCGCCAGCAGCCAAGCAGGGGGGCAGCCCCAGCATTTT. It encodes CASSQAGGQPQHF. The V call is TRBV4-3, the J call TRBJ1-5; 7 bases are a match to TRBD1. There are 13 residues in the CDR3. With 1 base clipped from V and 7 bases from J, the junction kept 1 base outside the gene matches. Germline CDR1 LGHNA, CDR2 YSLEER.

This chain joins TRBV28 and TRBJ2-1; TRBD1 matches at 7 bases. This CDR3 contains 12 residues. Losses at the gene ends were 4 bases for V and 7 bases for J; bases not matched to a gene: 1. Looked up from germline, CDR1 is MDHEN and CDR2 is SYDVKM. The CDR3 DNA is TGTGCCAGCAGTTCGACAGGGAATGAGCAGTTCTTC. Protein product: CASSSTGNEQFF.

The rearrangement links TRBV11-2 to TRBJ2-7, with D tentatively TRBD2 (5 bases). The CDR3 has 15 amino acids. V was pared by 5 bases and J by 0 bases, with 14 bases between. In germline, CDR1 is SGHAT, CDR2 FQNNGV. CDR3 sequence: CASSADIAYSYEQYF. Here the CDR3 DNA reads TGTGCCAGCAGCGCGGATATAGCGTACTCCTACGAGCAGTACTTC. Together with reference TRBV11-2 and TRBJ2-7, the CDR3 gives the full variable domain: EAGVAQSPRYKIIEKRQSVAFWCNPISGHATLYWYQQILGQGPKLLIQFQNNGVVDDSQLPKDRFSAERLKGVDSTLKIQPAKLEDSAVYLCASSADIAYSYEQYFGPGTRLTVT.

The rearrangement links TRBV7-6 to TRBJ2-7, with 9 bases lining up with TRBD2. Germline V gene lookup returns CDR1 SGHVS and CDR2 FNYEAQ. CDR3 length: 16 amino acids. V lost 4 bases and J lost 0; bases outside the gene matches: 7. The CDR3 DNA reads TGTGCCAGCAGCTCCCGTAGCGGGAGTAACTCCTACGAGCAGTACTTC. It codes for CASSSRSGSNSYEQYF.